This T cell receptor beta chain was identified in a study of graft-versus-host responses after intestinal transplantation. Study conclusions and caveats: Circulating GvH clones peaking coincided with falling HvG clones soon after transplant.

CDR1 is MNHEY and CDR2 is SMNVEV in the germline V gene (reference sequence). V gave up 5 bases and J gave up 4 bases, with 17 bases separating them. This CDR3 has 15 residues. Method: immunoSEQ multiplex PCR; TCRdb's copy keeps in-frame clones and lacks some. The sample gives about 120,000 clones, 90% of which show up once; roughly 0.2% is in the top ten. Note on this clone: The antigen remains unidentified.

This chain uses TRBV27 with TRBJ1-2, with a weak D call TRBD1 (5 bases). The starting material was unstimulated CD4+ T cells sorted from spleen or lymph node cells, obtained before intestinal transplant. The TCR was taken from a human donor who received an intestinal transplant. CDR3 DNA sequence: TGTGCCAGCAGTCCCAGGGTAATGAATTCCTATGGCTACACCTTC. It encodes CASSPRVMNSYGYTF.